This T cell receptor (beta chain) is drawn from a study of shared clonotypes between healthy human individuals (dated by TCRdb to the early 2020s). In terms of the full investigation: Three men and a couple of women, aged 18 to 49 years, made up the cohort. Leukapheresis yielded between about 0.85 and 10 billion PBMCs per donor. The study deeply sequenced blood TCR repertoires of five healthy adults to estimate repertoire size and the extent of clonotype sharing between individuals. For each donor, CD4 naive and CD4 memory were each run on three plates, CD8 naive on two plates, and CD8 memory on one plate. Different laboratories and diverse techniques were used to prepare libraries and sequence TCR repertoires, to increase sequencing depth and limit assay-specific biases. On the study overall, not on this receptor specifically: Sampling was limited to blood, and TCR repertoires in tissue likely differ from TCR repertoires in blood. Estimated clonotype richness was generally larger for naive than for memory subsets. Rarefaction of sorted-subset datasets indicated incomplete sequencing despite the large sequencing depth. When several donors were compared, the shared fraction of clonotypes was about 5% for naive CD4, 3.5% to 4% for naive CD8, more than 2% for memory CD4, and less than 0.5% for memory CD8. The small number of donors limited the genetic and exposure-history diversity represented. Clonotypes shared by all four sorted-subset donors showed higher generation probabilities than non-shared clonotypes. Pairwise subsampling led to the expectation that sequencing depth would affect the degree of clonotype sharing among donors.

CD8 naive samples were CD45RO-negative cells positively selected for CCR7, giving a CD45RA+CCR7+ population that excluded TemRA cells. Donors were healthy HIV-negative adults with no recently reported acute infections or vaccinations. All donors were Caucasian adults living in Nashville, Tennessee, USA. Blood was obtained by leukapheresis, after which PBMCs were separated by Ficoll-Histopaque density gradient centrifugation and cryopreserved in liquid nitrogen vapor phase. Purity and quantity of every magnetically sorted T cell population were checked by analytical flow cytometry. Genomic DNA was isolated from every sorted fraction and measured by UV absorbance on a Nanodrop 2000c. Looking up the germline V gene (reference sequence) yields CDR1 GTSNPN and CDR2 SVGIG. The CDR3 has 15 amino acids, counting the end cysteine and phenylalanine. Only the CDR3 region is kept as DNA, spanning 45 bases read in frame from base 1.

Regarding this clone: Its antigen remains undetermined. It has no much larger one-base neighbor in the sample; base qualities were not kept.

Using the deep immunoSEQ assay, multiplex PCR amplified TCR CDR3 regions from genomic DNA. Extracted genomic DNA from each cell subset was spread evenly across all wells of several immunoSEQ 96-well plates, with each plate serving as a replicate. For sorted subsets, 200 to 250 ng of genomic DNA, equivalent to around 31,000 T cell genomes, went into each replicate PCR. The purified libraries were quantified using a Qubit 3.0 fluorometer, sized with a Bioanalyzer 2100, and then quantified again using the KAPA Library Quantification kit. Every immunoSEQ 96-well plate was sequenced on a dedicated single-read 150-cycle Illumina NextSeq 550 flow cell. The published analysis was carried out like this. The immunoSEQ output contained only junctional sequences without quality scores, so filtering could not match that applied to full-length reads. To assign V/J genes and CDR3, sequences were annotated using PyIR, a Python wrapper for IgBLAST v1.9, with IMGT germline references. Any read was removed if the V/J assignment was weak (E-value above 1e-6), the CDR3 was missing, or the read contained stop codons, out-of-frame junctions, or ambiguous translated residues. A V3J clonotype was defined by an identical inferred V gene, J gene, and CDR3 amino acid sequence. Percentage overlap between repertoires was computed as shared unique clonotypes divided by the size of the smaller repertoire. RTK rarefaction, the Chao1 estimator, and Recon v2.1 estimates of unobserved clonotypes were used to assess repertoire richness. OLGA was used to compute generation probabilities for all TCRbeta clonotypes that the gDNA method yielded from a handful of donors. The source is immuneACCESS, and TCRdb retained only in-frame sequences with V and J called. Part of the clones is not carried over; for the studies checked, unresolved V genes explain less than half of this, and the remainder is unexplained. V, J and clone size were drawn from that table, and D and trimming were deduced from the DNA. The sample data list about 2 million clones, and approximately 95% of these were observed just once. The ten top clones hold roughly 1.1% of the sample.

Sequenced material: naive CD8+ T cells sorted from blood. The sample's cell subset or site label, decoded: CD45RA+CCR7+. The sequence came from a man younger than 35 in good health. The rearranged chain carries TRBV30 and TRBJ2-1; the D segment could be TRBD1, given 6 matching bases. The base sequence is TGTGCTTCCGAAGGGGGAGACAGAAAGTACAATGAGCAGTTCTTC. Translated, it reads CASEGGDRKYNEQFF.